This T cell receptor (beta chain) was captured by sequencing in a study of cytomegalovirus exposure and HLA in healthy donors. The junction had 15 bases not matched to a gene; V was cut back by 7 bases and J by 7 bases. This CDR3 region has 17 residues. The data were produced by immunoSEQ multiplex PCR, yet TCRdb's version contains in-frame clones alone and is incomplete. The sample has under 250,000 clones, 87% seen once; the top ten hold about 12%. The sample taken for sequencing was PBMCs. The chain has TRBV23-1 and TRBJ1-5; 11 nucleotides line up with TRBD1. TRBV23-1 has ORF status, its function being uncertain. This clonotype was sampled from a man in his late teens or twenties in good health and CMV-seropositive. The CDR3 sequence is CASTSDRTGGYRQPQHF. In DNA form, the CDR3 reads TGCGCCAGCACCTCCGATCGGACAGGGGGCTATCGACAGCCCCAGCATTTT.